The 18 T cell receptor beta chains below were found in one sample sequenced in a study of CD8+CD57+ T cells in acquired aplastic anemia. CDR3 and TCR beta VDJ profiling relied on genomic DNA as the template. TCRdb reprocessed the reads via MiXCR and lists one record per CDR3 protein. The sample contains 350,000 to 450,000 distinct CDR3 sequences, under 80% of which appear only once. The sequenced material came from sorted CD4+, CD8+, or CD8+CD57+ T cells (not recorded which) from PBMCs. The receptors were gathered from a human donor in good health, serving as a control.

This clonotype showed up just a few times. This could be a read error, since a much larger clone is one nucleotide away. The conserved phenylalanine or tryptophan is not found at the CDR3 terminus, so this likely reflects a read error. The genes are TRBV5-8 and TRBJ2-1; D not certain. CDR3 length: 13 amino acids. CDR1 is SGHTS, CDR2 YDEGEE, per germline. The chain's CDR3 is CASSPLDPNEQFL. The CDR3 DNA reads TGCGCCAGCAGCCCTTTAGACCCCAATGAGCAGTTCCTC.

Comments on this clonotype: A much more abundant neighbour one base away suggests this may be a read error. The chain has TRBV20-1 and TRBJ2-3; the match to TRBD2 covers 10 bases. J lost 4 bases, V lost 3 bases, and 10 bases had no gene match. The CDR3 totals 16 residues. The V gene's germline CDR1 is DFQATT and CDR2 SNEGSKA (reference sequence). The CDR3 coding sequence is TGCAGTGCTAGGGAAGCGAAGCGGGGGGGTGCAGATACGCAGTATTTT. Translating it yields CSAREAKRGGADTQYF.

The chain recombines TRBV5-1 with TRBJ1-6; no firm D call. V dropped 0 bases and J dropped 9 bases, with 1 base sitting between them. The CDR3 extends over 11 amino acids. The germline V gene has CDR1 SGHRS and CDR2 YFSETQ. The CDR3 here is CASSLVSPLHF. CDR3 DNA: TGCGCCAGCAGCTTGGTTTCACCCCTCCACTTT.

The V gene is TRBV7-2, the J gene TRBJ2-7; D is ambiguous. There are 15 residues in the CDR3. Per the germline V gene, CDR1 is SGHTA and CDR2 is FQGNSA. Trimming pared 2 bases from V and 13 bases from J, leaving 24 bases between. CDR3 sequence (DNA): TGTGCCAGCAGCTTATCCGGAAACTATGGCTACACCTACTACTTC. This sequence encodes CASSLSGNYGYTYYF.

The chain uses TRBV20-1 and TRBJ2-3; no reliable D call. V was pared by 2 bases and J by 5 bases, with 14 bases between. Germline V gene data show CDR1 as DFQATT and CDR2 as SNEGSKA (reference sequence). The CDR3 is 14 amino acids. The CDR3 reads CSARTNRARDTQYF. The DNA of the CDR3 is TGCAGTGCTAGAACTAACCGGGCCCGAGATACGCAGTATTTT.

This clonotype occurred many times. The CDR3 region has the DNA TGTGCTAGTGGCCAATCTTCAAGGGGCGAGCAGTTCTTC. Translation: CASGQSSRGEQFF. The chain recombines TRBV12-5 with TRBJ2-1; D might be TRBD1 (5 bases). V lost 6 bases to trimming and J lost 10 bases, with 16 bases between them. Per the germline V gene, CDR1 is LGHNT and CDR2 is FRNRAP. CDR3 size: 13 residues.

There are many counts of this clonotype. The chain recombines TRBV2 with TRBJ1-6; TRBD1 is a possible D gene (6 bases). The germline V gene has CDR1 SNHLY and CDR2 FYNNEI. This CDR3 has 14 amino acids. Trimming stripped 6 bases from V and 8 bases from J, with 14 bases between. The chain's CDR3 is CASRWGAIDSPLHF. The CDR3 DNA reads TGTGCCAGCAGGTGGGGGGCGATTGATTCACCCCTCCACTTT.

V and J are TRBV2 and TRBJ1-5; TRBD1 might be the D (5 bases). The CDR3 consists of 15 residues. V dropped 6 bases and J dropped 3 bases, with 15 bases sitting between them. The germline CDR1 and CDR2 sequences are SNHLY and FYNNEI. CDR3 DNA sequence: TGTGCCAGCAGGGTCATCGACGGGACCAATCAGCCCCAGCATTTT. Amino acids: CASRVIDGTNQPQHF.

This rearrangement joins TRBV19 to TRBJ2-2; 9 bases are a match to TRBD2. The germline V gene has CDR1 LNHDA and CDR2 SQIVND (reference sequence). V dropped 9 bases and J dropped 3; count of bases not matched to a gene: 11. The CDR3 covers 16 residues. As DNA, the CDR3 is TGTGCCAGCTCACCTAGCGGGATCGACTACACCGGGGAGCTGTTTTTT. As protein: CASSPSGIDYTGELFF.

As concerns this clonotype: A junction boundary mismatches the germline segment, possibly from a read error. The V and J genes are TRBV10-1 and TRBJ2-5; D gene uncertain. The J call may be wrong; the DNA end is better matched by TRBJ2-7. The CDR3 has 13 residues. Per the germline V gene, CDR1 is WNHNN and CDR2 is SYGVQD (reference sequence). This chain's CDR3 is CATGGLEVDEQYF. Written as DNA, the CDR3 is TGTGCCACCGGTGGGCTAGAGGTCGACGAGCAGTACTTC.

The table lists this clonotype with a few counts. The CDR3 is CSGSGQGGNQPQHF. In DNA form, the CDR3 reads TGCAGTGGTTCAGGGCAGGGCGGCAATCAGCCCCAGCATTTT. J is TRBJ1-5 and V is TRBV20-1, with a possible D match to TRBD1 (5 bases). V lost 7 bases, J lost 2 bases, and 15 bases lay in between. In germline, CDR1 is DFQATT, CDR2 SNEGSKA (reference sequence). CDR3 length: 14 residues.

This clonotype was detected only a few times. This sequence joins TRBV7-8 and TRBJ2-3, with TRBD2 identical over 14 bases. Germline V lookup: CDR1 SGHVS, CDR2 FQNEAQ. The CDR3 totals 17 residues. Unmatched junction bases numbered 7, after V lost 5 bases and J lost 3 bases. CDR3: CASSHQTSGGATDTQYF. CDR3 bases: TGTGCCAGCAGCCACCAGACTAGCGGGGGGGCAACAGATACGCAGTATTTT.

On this clonotype itself: The missing conserved phenylalanine or tryptophan at the end of this CDR3 makes a read error likely. It is unclear where the CDR3 begins or ends on the DNA, so no DNA is shown, and the CDR3 is as TCRdb lists it. V gene TRBV7-3 combines with J gene TRBJ2-5; the table's D call of TRBD2 was not tested on the DNA. The CDR3 has 13 residues if both end residues are counted. CDR1 and CDR2 from the germline V gene are SGHTA and FQGTGA. This CDR3 is CASSLNKRGGRDT.

The J gene is TRBJ2-5, the V gene TRBV7-2; perhaps D is TRBD1 or TRBD2 (5 bases each). With 1 base removed from V and 9 bases from J, the gap between germline ends came to 9 bases. This CDR3 spans 12 amino acids. CDR1 and CDR2 from the germline V gene are SGHTA and FQGNSA. The CDR3 sequence is CASSLVGVAQYF. Here the CDR3 DNA reads TGTGCCAGCAGCTTAGTGGGGGTAGCCCAGTACTTC.

As concerns this clonotype: A read error is likely, as this CDR3 ends without the conserved phenylalanine or tryptophan. It is unclear where the CDR3 begins or ends on the DNA, so no DNA is shown, and the CDR3 is as TCRdb lists it. This chain links TRBV7-2 with TRBJ2-5; the table's D call of TRBD2 was not tested on the DNA. CDR1 SGHTA and CDR2 FQGNSA come from the germline V gene. Both ends counted, the CDR3 spans 13 residues. The CDR3 here is CASSSSGGEGNEQ.

The chain joins TRBV5-1 to TRBJ2-7; TRBD1 might be the D (5 bases). CDR1 SGHRS and CDR2 YFSETQ come from the germline V gene. Deletions cut 1 base from V and 13 bases from J, with 21 bases between. The CDR3 runs 14 residues. For the CDR3, the DNA is TGCGCCAGCAGCTTGCAGGGTACTGAAAACACGCAATACTTC. Its protein product is CASSLQGTENTQYF.

This clonotype was observed once. This sequence joins TRBV7-3 and TRBJ2-1; 12 nucleotides line up with TRBD2. Germline V gene lookup returns CDR1 SGHTA and CDR2 FQGTGA. This CDR3 comprises 18 residues. V gave up 5 bases and J gave up 7 bases; unmatched junction bases: 15. The CDR3 loop reads CASSAKTTSGGETNEQFF. The CDR3 DNA reads TGTGCCAGCAGCGCAAAAACGACTAGCGGGGGAGAAACTAATGAGCAGTTCTTC.

As regards this clonotype: This is likely a read error, given that the CDR3 carries no conserved phenylalanine or tryptophan at its end. It is unclear where the CDR3 begins or ends on the DNA, so no DNA is shown, and the CDR3 is as TCRdb lists it. This rearrangement joins TRBV7-2 to TRBJ1-2. With termini counted, the CDR3 has 13 amino acids. Germline V gene sequence: CDR1 SGHTA, CDR2 FQGNSA. CDR3 residues: CASSPRLGSSGNT.